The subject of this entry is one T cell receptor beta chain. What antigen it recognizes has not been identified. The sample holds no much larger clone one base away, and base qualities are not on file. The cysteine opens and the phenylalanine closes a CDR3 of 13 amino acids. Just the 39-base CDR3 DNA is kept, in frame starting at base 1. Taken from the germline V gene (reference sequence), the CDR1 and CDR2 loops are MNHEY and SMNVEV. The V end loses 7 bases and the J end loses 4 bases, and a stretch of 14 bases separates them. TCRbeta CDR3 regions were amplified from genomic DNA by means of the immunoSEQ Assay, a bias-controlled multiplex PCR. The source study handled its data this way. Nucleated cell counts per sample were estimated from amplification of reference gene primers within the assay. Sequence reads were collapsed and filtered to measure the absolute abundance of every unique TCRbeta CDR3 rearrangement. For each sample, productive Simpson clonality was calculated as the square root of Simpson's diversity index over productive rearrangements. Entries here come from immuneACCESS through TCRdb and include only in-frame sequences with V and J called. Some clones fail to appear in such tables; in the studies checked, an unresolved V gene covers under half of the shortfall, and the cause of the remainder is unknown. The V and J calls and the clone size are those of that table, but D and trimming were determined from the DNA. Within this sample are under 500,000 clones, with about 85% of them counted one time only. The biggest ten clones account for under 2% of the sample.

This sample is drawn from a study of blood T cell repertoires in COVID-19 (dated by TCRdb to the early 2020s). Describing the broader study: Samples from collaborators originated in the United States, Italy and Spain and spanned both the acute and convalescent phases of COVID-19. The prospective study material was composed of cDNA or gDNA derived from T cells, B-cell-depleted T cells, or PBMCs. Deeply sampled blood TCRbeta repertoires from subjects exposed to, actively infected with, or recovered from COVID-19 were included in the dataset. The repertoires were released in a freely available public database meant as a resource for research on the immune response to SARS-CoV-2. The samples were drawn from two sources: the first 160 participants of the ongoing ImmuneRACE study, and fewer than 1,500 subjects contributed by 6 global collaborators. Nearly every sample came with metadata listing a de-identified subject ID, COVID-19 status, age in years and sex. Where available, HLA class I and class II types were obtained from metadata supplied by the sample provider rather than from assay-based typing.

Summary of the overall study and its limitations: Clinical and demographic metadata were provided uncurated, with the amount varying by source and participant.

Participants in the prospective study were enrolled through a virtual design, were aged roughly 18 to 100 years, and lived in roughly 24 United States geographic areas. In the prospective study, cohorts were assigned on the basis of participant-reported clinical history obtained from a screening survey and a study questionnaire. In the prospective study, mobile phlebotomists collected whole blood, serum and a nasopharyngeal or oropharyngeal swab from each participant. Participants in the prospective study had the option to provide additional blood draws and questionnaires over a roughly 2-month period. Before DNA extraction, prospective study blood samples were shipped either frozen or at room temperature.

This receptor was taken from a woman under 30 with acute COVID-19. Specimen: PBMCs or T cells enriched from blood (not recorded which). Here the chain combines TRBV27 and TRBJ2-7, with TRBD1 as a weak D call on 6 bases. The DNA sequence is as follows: TGTGCCAGCAAACCACAGGGTGGATACGAGCAGTACTTC. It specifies CASKPQGGYEQYF.